This T cell receptor beta chain was identified during a study of blood T cell repertoires in COVID-19. Original analysis: Amplified reference gene primers provided the basis for estimating nucleated cell counts. Sequenced by immunoSEQ multiplex PCR; TCRdb stores in-frame clones only, minus some. V and J calls and clone size come straight from that table; D and trimming were deduced from the DNA. The sample consists of 200,000 to 250,000 clones, 70% to 90% of them appearing once. The study assigned cohorts using participant-reported clinical history. Up to 2 weeks before entering the study, exposed participants had met a COVID-19 case. With 0 bases removed from V and 0 bases from J, the gap between germline ends came to 8 bases. Per the germline V gene, CDR1 is MNHEY and CDR2 is SVGAGI. CDR3 length: 15 amino acids.

The sample comprised PBMCs or T cells enriched from blood (not recorded which). J is TRBJ1-1 and V is TRBV6-5; D is undetermined. This sequence was found in a woman in her twenties or thirties who had been exposed to COVID-19. CDR3 residues: CASSYSRHMNTEAFF. CDR3 nucleotides: TGTGCCAGCAGTTACTCGAGGCATATGAACACTGAAGCTTTCTTT.